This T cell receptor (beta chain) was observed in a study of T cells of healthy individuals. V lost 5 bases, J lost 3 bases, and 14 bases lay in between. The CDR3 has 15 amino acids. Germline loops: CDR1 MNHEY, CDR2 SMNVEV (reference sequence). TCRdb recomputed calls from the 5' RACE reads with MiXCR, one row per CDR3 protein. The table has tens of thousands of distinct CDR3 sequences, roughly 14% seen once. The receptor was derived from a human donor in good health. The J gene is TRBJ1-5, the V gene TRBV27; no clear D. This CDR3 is CASSDGRTLNQPQHF. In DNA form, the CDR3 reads TGTGCCAGCAGTGACGGACGGACCCTCAATCAGCCCCAGCATTTT.